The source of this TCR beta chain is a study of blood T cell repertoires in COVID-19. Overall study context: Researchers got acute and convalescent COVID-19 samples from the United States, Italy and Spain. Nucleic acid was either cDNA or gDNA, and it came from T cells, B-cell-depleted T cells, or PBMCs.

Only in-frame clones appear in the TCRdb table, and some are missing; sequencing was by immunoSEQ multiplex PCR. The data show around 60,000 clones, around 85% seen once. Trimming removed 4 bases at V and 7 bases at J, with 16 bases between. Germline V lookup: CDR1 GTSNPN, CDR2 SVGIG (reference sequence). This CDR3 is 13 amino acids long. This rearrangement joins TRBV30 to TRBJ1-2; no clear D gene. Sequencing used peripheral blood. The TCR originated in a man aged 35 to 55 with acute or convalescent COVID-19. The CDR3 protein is CAWTIGAEGGYTF. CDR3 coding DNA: TGTGCCTGGACAATCGGCGCAGAGGGTGGCTACACCTTC.